The entry below gives a single TCR beta chain sequence along with its context. This sample was included in a study of CD8 T cells in Susac syndrome. Whole-study context: The sequenced Susac syndrome patients comprised roughly 6 with active disease and fewer than ten in remission. Patients with Susac syndrome were therapy-naive, treated with corticosteroids, or treated with intravenous immunoglobulin alone when blood was collected.

A quantity of roughly 0.5 to 1 ug RNA underwent reverse transcription using random hexamers. TCRdb reprocessed the immunoSEQ multiplex PCR reads via MiXCR and lists one record per CDR3 protein. This table has 120,000 to 150,000 distinct CDR3 sequences, 90% to 96% appearing once. V shed 1 base, J shed 9 bases, and the junction held 19 bases outside the gene matches. The CDR3 spans 20 residues. The V gene's germline CDR1 is MGHRA and CDR2 YSYEKL. Susac syndrome patients met recently defined diagnostic criteria for definite or probable disease. The CD8+ and CD4+ T cells were negatively isolated, with the TEMRA cells enriched by FACS.

This TCR derives from a human donor with Susac syndrome. The chain carries TRBV4-1 and TRBJ2-1; TRBD2 matches at 12 bases. The sequencing sample was made of CD4+ T cells from PBMCs. In nucleotides, the CDR3 is TGCGCCAGCAGCCAAGGTCGGCTAGCGGGGGGGCCGAGGGTTCAGGGTGAGCAGTTCTTC. It is translated as CASSQGRLAGGPRVQGEQFF.